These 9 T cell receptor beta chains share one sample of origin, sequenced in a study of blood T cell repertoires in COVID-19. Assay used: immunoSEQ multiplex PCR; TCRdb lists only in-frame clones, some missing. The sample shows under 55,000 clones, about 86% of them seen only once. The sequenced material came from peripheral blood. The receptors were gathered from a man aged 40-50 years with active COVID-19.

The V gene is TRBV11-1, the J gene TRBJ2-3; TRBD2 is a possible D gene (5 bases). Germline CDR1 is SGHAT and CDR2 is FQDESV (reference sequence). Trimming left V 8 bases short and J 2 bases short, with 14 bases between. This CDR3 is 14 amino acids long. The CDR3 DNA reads TGTGCCAGCCGGTGGGATAGCGACACAGATACGCAGTATTTT. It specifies CASRWDSDTDTQYF. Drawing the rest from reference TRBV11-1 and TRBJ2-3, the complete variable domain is EAEVAQSPRYKITEKSQAVAFWCDPISGHATLYWYRQILGQGPELLVQFQDESVVDDSQLPKDRFSAERLKGVDSTLKIQPAELGDSAMYLCASRWDSDTDTQYFGPGTRLTVL.

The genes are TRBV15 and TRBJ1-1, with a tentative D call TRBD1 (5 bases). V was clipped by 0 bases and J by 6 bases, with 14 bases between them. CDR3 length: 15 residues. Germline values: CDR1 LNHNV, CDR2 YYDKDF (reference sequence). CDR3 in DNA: TGTGCCACCAGCAGAGAGGGGGGGGGATTGTCTGAAGCTTTCTTT. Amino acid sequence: CATSREGGGLSEAFF. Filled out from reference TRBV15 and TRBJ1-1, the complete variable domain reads DAMVIQNPRYQVTQFGKPVTLSCSQTLNHNVMYWYQQKSSQAPKLLFHYYDKDFNNEADTPDNFQSRRPNTSFCFLDIRSPGLGDTAMYLCATSREGGGLSEAFFGQGTRLTVV.

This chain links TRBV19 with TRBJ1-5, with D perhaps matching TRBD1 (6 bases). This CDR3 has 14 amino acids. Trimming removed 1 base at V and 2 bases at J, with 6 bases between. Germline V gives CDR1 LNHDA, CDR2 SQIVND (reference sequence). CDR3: CASSIGQGNQPQHF. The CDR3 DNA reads TGTGCCAGTAGTATAGGACAGGGCAATCAGCCCCAGCATTTT.

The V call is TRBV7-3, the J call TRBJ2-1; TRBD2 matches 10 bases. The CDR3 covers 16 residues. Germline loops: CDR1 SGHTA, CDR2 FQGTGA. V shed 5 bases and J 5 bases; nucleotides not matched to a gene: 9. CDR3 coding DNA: TGTGCCAGCAGCCCCCGAAGCGGGAGGGGAGACAATGAGCAGTTCTTC. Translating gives CASSPRSGRGDNEQFF.

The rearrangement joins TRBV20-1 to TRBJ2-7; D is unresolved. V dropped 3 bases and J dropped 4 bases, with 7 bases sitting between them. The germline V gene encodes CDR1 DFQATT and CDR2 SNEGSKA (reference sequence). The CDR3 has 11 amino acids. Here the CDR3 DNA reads TGCAGTGCTAGCACCGGGTACGAGCAGTACTTC. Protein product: CSASTGYEQYF.

The CDR3 is CASSPETGALNYGYTF. Written as DNA, the CDR3 is TGTGCCAGCAGCCCGGAGACAGGGGCACTTAACTATGGCTACACCTTC. The chain couples TRBV7-9 to TRBJ1-2; 8 bases are shared with TRBD1. Germline V CDR1 and CDR2: SEHNR, FQNEAQ (reference sequence). V lost 5 bases, J lost 1 base, and 9 bases stayed unmatched. CDR3 length: 16 amino acids.

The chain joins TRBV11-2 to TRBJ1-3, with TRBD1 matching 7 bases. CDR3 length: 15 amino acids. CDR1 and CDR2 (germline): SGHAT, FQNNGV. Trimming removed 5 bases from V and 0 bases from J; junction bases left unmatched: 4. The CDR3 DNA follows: TGTGCCAGCAGCCTGGGGACAGACTCTGGAAACACCATATATTTT. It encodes CASSLGTDSGNTIYF.

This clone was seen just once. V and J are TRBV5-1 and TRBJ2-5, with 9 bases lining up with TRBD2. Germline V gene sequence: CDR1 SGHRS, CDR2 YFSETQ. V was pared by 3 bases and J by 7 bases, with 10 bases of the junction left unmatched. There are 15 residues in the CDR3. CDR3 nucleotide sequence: TGCGCCAGCAGCTGGGCTGCGGGAGGGTCGCCGACCCAGTACTTC. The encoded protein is CASSWAAGGSPTQYF.

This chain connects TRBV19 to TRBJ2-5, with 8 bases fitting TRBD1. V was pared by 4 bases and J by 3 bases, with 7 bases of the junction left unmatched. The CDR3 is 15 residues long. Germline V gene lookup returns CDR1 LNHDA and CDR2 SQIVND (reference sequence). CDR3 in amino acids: CASSKDRVGEETQYF. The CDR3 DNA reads TGTGCCAGTAGTAAGGACAGGGTTGGAGAAGAGACCCAGTACTTC.